This entry lists 19 T cell receptor beta chains sequenced from one sample in a study of graft-versus-host responses after intestinal transplantation. Their target antigens are unknown. Clones were sequenced by immunoSEQ multiplex PCR, and TCRdb holds only the in-frame ones, with some missing. The table lists tens of thousands of clones, 89% of them singletons. The sample here was unstimulated CD8+ T cells sorted from spleen or lymph node cells, taken before intestinal transplant. These receptors were collected from a human donor who received an intestinal transplant.

The table lists this clone with a count of one. The chain is built from TRBV15 and TRBJ1-5; no clear D gene. The germline V gene has CDR1 LNHNV and CDR2 YYDKDF (reference sequence). With 1 base removed from V and 0 bases from J, the gap between germline ends came to 4 bases. The CDR3 runs to 14 residues. The CDR3 sequence is CATSRGPSNQPQHF. Written as DNA, the CDR3 is TGTGCCACCAGCAGAGGGCCTAGCAATCAGCCCCAGCATTTT.

This clone was seen a handful of times. This rearrangement joins TRBV4-1 to TRBJ1-5, with a weak D call TRBD1 (5 bases). V was shortened by 1 base and J by 3 bases, with 19 bases between the two germline ends. CDR3 size: 18 residues. Germline lookup yields CDR1 MGHRA and CDR2 YSYEKL. Here the CDR3 reads CASSQVTGEKGTNQPQHF. DNA for the CDR3: TGCGCCAGCAGCCAAGTCACGGGGGAGAAGGGGACCAATCAGCCCCAGCATTTT.

This chain joins TRBV5-6 and TRBJ2-5; D gene uncertain. V dropped 2 bases and J dropped 4 bases, with 3 bases sitting between them. The CDR3 has 11 amino acids. Germline V gene data show CDR1 as SGHDT and CDR2 as YYEEEE. The CDR3: CASSFSETQYF. The CDR3 coding sequence is TGTGCCAGCAGCTTCTCAGAGACCCAGTACTTC.

This chain links TRBV9 with TRBJ2-7, with TRBD1 identical over 8 bases. V gave up 1 base and J gave up 2 bases; unmatched junction bases: 2. Germline CDR1 SGDLS, CDR2 YYNGEE. The CDR3 is 14 amino acids. In DNA form, the CDR3 reads TGTGCCAGCAGCGTAACGGACAGGGCCTACGAGCAGTACTTC. Translation gives CASSVTDRAYEQYF.

The chain couples TRBV5-4 to TRBJ2-5; 12 bases are a match to TRBD1. This CDR3 is built from 17 residues. V shed 4 bases, J shed 4 bases, and the junction held 11 bases outside the gene matches. Germline CDR1 and CDR2: SGHNT and YYREEE (reference sequence). The chain's CDR3 is CASSLPGQGAGGETQYF. DNA for the CDR3: TGTGCCAGCAGCCTACCGGGACAGGGGGCTGGAGGAGAGACCCAGTACTTC.

The V and J genes are TRBV5-8 and TRBJ2-1; maybe TRBD2 (5 bases). In germline, CDR1 is SGHTS, CDR2 YDEGEE. The V end was cut by 0 bases, the J end by 3 bases, with 19 bases between. This CDR3 comprises 18 residues. As DNA, the CDR3 is TGTGCCAGCAGCTTGGGAACCACCGGGATCACGGTCTACAATGAGCAGTTCTTC. Translating gives CASSLGTTGITVYNEQFF.

This clone was seen a single time. CDR3 sequence: CASSLRQGGEQYF. DNA for the CDR3: TGTGCCAGCAGTTTGCGACAGGGGGGGGAGCAGTACTTC. V is TRBV28 and J is TRBJ2-7; 9 positions agree with TRBD1. The germline gives CDR1 MDHEN, CDR2 SYDVKM. With V trimmed by 3 bases and J by 7 bases, 4 bases remained unmatched. The CDR3 extends over 13 amino acids.

The chain has TRBV15 and TRBJ1-1; D not resolved. CDR1 is LNHNV and CDR2 is YYDKDF in the germline V gene (reference sequence). V gave up 1 base and J gave up 6 bases, with 15 bases separating them. This CDR3 is 15 amino acids long. Here the CDR3 reads CATSRGRGNGAEAFF. The CDR3 nucleotides read TGTGCCACCAGCAGAGGCCGCGGCAATGGCGCTGAAGCTTTCTTT.

The chain is built from TRBV23-1 and TRBJ2-5, with 7 bases aligning to TRBD1. TRBV23-1 is annotated as an ORF whose role is uncertain. This CDR3 has 12 amino acids. The V segment lost 9 bases and the J segment 4 bases; nucleotides outside the gene matches: 5. The CDR3 nucleotides read TGCGCCAGTCGGACAGGCATAGAGACCCAGTACTTC. It is translated as CASRTGIETQYF.

The V call is TRBV2, the J call TRBJ2-3; a possible D gene is TRBD1 (5 bases). This CDR3 is 17 amino acids long. Trimming pared 5 bases from V and 5 bases from J, leaving 23 bases between. The germline V gene encodes CDR1 SNHLY and CDR2 FYNNEI. CDR3 coding DNA: TGTGCCAGCAGTTCATCGTCTACAGGCCTTGTAAGAGATACGCAGTATTTT. Its protein is CASSSSSTGLVRDTQYF.

The chain has TRBV10-1 and TRBJ2-3; 8 bases are shared with TRBD2. The CDR3 spans 15 residues. Germline CDR1 is WNHNN and CDR2 is SYGVQD (reference sequence). Germline trimming cut 0 bases from V and 1 base from J; bases unmatched to any gene: 0. CDR3: CASSESSGGTDTQYF. The CDR3 nucleotides read TGCGCCAGCAGTGAGTCTAGCGGGGGCACAGATACGCAGTATTTT.

The chain carries TRBV7-4 and TRBJ1-2; D may be TRBD1 (5 bases). Trimming removed 6 bases from V and 7 bases from J, with 12 bases in between. The V gene's germline CDR1 is SGHVT and CDR2 SQSDAQ. The CDR3 totals 12 residues. Written as DNA, the CDR3 is TGTGCCAGCAGTTCGAATCAGGGTGGCTACACCTTC. Translation: CASSSNQGGYTF.

The chain combines TRBV28 with TRBJ1-5, with TRBD1 as a possible D gene (6 bases). The CDR3 covers 16 residues. The germline V gene has CDR1 MDHEN and CDR2 SYDVKM. V lost 6 bases and J 7 bases, leaving 22 bases between the germline ends. CDR3 protein: CASSSLWGGGAQPQHF. The CDR3 DNA reads TGTGCCAGCAGCTCTTTGTGGGGCGGGGGGGCCCAGCCCCAGCATTTT.

V and J are TRBV4-1 and TRBJ1-2; D is possibly TRBD1 (6 bases). CDR3 length: 15 amino acids. Germline V CDR1 and CDR2: MGHRA, YSYEKL. Trimming cost V 4 bases and J 0 bases, with 12 bases left between them. The CDR3 protein is CASSPGTPTNYGYTF. DNA of the CDR3: TGCGCCAGCAGCCCTGGGACACCAACTAACTATGGCTACACCTTC.

This clone was seen just once. The DNA for the CDR3 is TGTGCCATCAGTGAGTCGAACGGACAGGGGGCTTCAGGCTACACCTTC. Its protein product is CAISESNGQGASGYTF. The chain couples TRBV10-3 to TRBJ1-2; 11 bases match TRBD1. CDR1 ENHRY and CDR2 SYGVKD come from the germline V gene. There are 16 residues in the CDR3. Germline trimming cut 0 bases from V and 8 bases from J; bases unmatched to any gene: 8.

V gene TRBV5-1 combines with J gene TRBJ1-1; 7 bases match TRBD1. The CDR3 runs to 15 residues. The trim removed 2 bases at V and 0 bases at J, leaving 4 bases unmatched. Germline loops: CDR1 SGHRS, CDR2 YFSETQ. This CDR3 reads CASSFTGALNTEAFF. The CDR3 DNA follows: TGCGCCAGCAGCTTTACAGGGGCCCTGAACACTGAAGCTTTCTTT.

The chain is built from TRBV28 and TRBJ2-7; TRBD1 matches at 7 bases. V shed 8 bases and J 0 bases; nucleotides not matched to a gene: 10. CDR3 length equals 15 residues. CDR1 and CDR2 (germline): MDHEN, SYDVKM. CDR3 in DNA: TGTGCCAGCGCGGTAAGGGGGCCCTTCTCCTACGAGCAGTACTTC. Residues: CASAVRGPFSYEQYF.

The chain recombines TRBV6-6 with TRBJ1-5, with 7 bases that match TRBD1. CDR3 length equals 13 residues. Germline V CDR1 and CDR2: MNHNY, SVGAGI (reference sequence). With V trimmed by 7 bases and J by 9 bases, 9 bases remained unmatched. DNA of the CDR3: TGTGCCAGCACCCTCGGGACAGCCCGGCCCCAGCATTTT. Its protein product is CASTLGTARPQHF.

This clone showed up just once. This chain links TRBV5-1 with TRBJ1-2; TRBD1 is a possible D gene (6 bases). The CDR3 is made up of 16 amino acids. Per the germline V gene, CDR1 is SGHRS and CDR2 is YFSETQ. V gave up 3 bases and J gave up 0 bases, with 15 bases separating them. Here the CDR3 reads CASSSVPTGPNYGYTF. The CDR3 DNA sequence: TGCGCCAGCAGCTCGGTCCCGACAGGACCTAACTATGGCTACACCTTC.